The source of this TCR beta chain is a study of early T cells in non-severe SARS-CoV-2 infection. At the level of the study: Sequencing targeted bulk RNA from unsorted whole blood, leaving chains unpaired.

Individual cDNA molecules each received unique molecular identifiers attached to them. TCRdb re-derived calls from the 5' RACE reads in MiXCR, one entry per CDR3 protein. The sample consists of tens of thousands of distinct CDR3 sequences, 6% to 7% of them appearing once. V lost 6 bases and J 4 bases, leaving 12 bases between the germline ends. CDR3 size: 13 residues. The genes are TRBV12-3 or TRBV12-4 and TRBJ1-2; D ambiguous. Sequencing used whole blood. The source is an adult who was a healthcare worker with PCR-confirmed SARS-CoV-2 infection or an uninfected control (not recorded which). The DNA of the CDR3 is TGTGCCAGCAGCCACCGAAATACCTATGGCTACACCTTC. Residues: CASSHRNTYGYTF.